The 21 T cell receptor beta chains below all came from one sample that was sequenced in a study of identifying expanded T cells in peripheral blood. The assay was immunoSEQ multiplex PCR, and TCRdb's table has in-frame clones only and misses some. The table includes over 100,000 clones, 88% detected once. What was sequenced was blood. The receptors were sampled from a person aged 18-69 years in good health.

The chain joins TRBV4-1 to TRBJ1-3; 7 bases map to TRBD1. J was trimmed by 0 bases and V by 6 bases; bases with no gene match: 5. Germline CDR1 MGHRA, CDR2 YSYEKL. This CDR3 has 15 amino acids. This chain's CDR3 is CASSRQGFSGNTIYF. CDR3 DNA sequence: TGCGCCAGCAGTAGACAGGGCTTCTCTGGAAACACCATATATTTT.

CDR3 DNA: TGTGCCAGCAGTTACGAACAGGGGGAGATTGGCTACACCTTC. Translated: CASSYEQGEIGYTF. The chain links TRBV6-5 to TRBJ1-2; 8 positions agree with TRBD1. Germline values: CDR1 MNHEY, CDR2 SVGAGI. The trim removed 2 bases at V and 7 bases at J, leaving 6 bases unmatched. CDR3 size: 14 residues.

The chain links TRBV5-6 to TRBJ2-2; D gene unclear. Germline values: CDR1 SGHDT, CDR2 YYEEEE. Trimming pared 0 bases from V and 5 bases from J, leaving 8 bases between. The CDR3 is 14 residues long. The CDR3 DNA reads as TGTGCCAGCAGCTTGGGAGCACTAACCGGGGAGCTGTTTTTT. Translated, it gives CASSLGALTGELFF.

The sample holds many counts of this clone. V is TRBV6-6 and J is TRBJ1-5; D uncertain. The CDR3 covers 14 residues. Trimming took 11 bases from V and 0 from J, leaving 14 bases between them. CDR1 MNHNY and CDR2 SVGAGI come from the germline V gene (reference sequence). The CDR3 spells CAVGRQYSNQPQHF. CDR3 nucleotide sequence: TGTGCCGTCGGACGGCAATATAGCAATCAGCCCCAGCATTTT.

This clone has just one count. This chain links TRBV5-1 with TRBJ1-6; 8 bases map to TRBD1. The V segment lost 4 bases and the J segment 7 bases; nucleotides outside the gene matches: 4. Germline V gene sequence: CDR1 SGHRS, CDR2 YFSETQ. This CDR3 contains 14 residues. CDR3 residues: CASSAGQANSPLHF. The DNA for the CDR3 is TGCGCCAGCAGCGCGGGACAGGCGAATTCACCCCTCCACTTT.

This chain links TRBV29-1 with TRBJ2-1; TRBD2 might be the D (6 bases). Germline CDR1 is SQVTM and CDR2 is ANQGSEA. The germline V and J ends were trimmed by 6 bases and 0 bases, with 18 bases remaining between them. This CDR3 is 16 amino acids long. The CDR3 region has the DNA TGCAGCGTCGTTAGCGGAGCCCTTGGCTCCTACAATGAGCAGTTCTTC. Translated: CSVVSGALGSYNEQFF.

The V and J genes are TRBV5-1 and TRBJ2-7; the D gene could be TRBD1 or TRBD2 (5 bases each). The V end lost 4 bases, the J end lost 3 bases, and 17 bases lay between the germline ends. The CDR3 has 15 amino acids. Per germline, CDR1 SGHRS and CDR2 YFSETQ. CDR3 sequence: CASSPGTVAVYEQYF. The DNA for the CDR3 is TGCGCCAGCAGCCCCGGGACCGTCGCGGTCTACGAGCAGTACTTC.

The rearrangement uses TRBV28 and TRBJ2-7; unclear D gene. Germline assignment: CDR1 MDHEN and CDR2 SYDVKM. Trimming cost V 7 bases and J 5 bases, with 15 bases left between them. CDR3 size: 13 residues. CDR3 bases: TGTGCCAGCATTAAACCGGCACGGCACGAGCAGTACTTC. Its protein is CASIKPARHEQYF.

J is TRBJ2-1 and V is TRBV11-2; tentatively, D is TRBD1 or TRBD2 (5 bases each). The V gene's germline CDR1 is SGHAT and CDR2 FQNNGV. V dropped 5 bases and J dropped 6 bases, with 14 bases sitting between them. This CDR3 region has 14 residues. As DNA, the CDR3 is TGTGCCAGCAGCCTAACACTAGGGGCCAATGAGCAGTTCTTC. This gives the protein CASSLTLGANEQFF.

CDR3 sequence: CASSEWTGNTGELFF. Here the CDR3 DNA reads TGTGCCAGCTCAGAATGGACAGGGAACACCGGGGAGCTGTTTTTT. The chain is built from TRBV18 and TRBJ2-2, with TRBD1 matching 7 bases. The CDR3 consists of 15 residues. The junction had 4 bases not matched to a gene; V was cut back by 5 bases and J by 1 base. Germline V gives CDR1 KGHSH, CDR2 LQKENI.

This clone occurred a few times. The chain recombines TRBV2 with TRBJ2-1; D gene ambiguous. CDR1 is SNHLY and CDR2 is FYNNEI in the germline V gene. The CDR3 spans 14 residues. Trimming stripped 7 bases from V and 0 bases from J, with 10 bases between. The CDR3 DNA follows: TGTGCCAGCATCTCAAGAATCTCCTACAATGAGCAGTTCTTC. Translating gives CASISRISYNEQFF.

This chain connects TRBV7-2 to TRBJ1-2; 11 bases map to TRBD1. The germline CDR1 and CDR2 sequences are SGHTA and FQGNSA. With V trimmed by 2 bases and J by 8 bases, 4 bases remained unmatched. CDR3 length equals 14 residues. CDR3 in DNA: TGTGCCAGCAGCTTAATTCGGACAGGGGGCGGCTACACCTTC. Translation: CASSLIRTGGGYTF.

V gene TRBV6-5 combines with J gene TRBJ2-3, with D perhaps assigned TRBD1 or TRBD2 (5 bases each). Germline loops: CDR1 MNHEY, CDR2 SVGAGI. CDR3 length: 15 amino acids. V shed 5 bases and J shed 4 bases, with 16 bases lying between them. In DNA, the CDR3 is TGTGCCAGCAGTCCCCGCCCGGGGACCGCAGATACGCAGTATTTT. Its translation: CASSPRPGTADTQYF.

The V and J genes are TRBV10-3 and TRBJ1-1; D gene uncertain. The CDR3 covers 12 residues. Trimming pared 7 bases from V and 0 bases from J, leaving 6 bases between. Germline CDR1 reads ENHRY; CDR2 reads SYGVKD. CDR3 region: CAIKRVNTEAFF. CDR3 nucleotide sequence: TGTGCCATCAAAAGGGTGAACACTGAAGCTTTCTTT.

This rearrangement joins TRBV6-6 to TRBJ2-7; D gene unclear. V was clipped by 6 bases and J by 9 bases, with 12 bases between them. Germline V lookup: CDR1 MNHNY, CDR2 SVGAGI (reference sequence). The CDR3 sequence is 11 residues long. The CDR3 sequence: CASSPGPGQYF. The DNA for the CDR3 is TGTGCCAGCAGCCCTGGGCCGGGGCAGTACTTC.

The chain joins TRBV19 to TRBJ1-5, with 7 bases that match TRBD1. Trimming removed 9 bases from V and 7 bases from J; junction bases left unmatched: 12. The germline gives CDR1 LNHDA, CDR2 SQIVND (reference sequence). The CDR3 covers 14 residues. CDR3 sequence reads: CASHATGIWQPQHF. In DNA, the CDR3 is TGTGCCAGCCATGCGACAGGGATCTGGCAGCCCCAGCATTTT.

This clone was recorded once. V gene TRBV5-1 combines with J gene TRBJ2-7; 8 bases agree with TRBD1. With V trimmed by 0 bases and J by 0 bases, 2 bases remained unmatched. The CDR3 runs to 15 residues. Germline CDR1 SGHRS, CDR2 YFSETQ. This CDR3 reads CASSLGGTGSYEQYF. The CDR3, as DNA: TGCGCCAGCAGCTTGGGGGGGACAGGCTCCTACGAGCAGTACTTC.

The CDR3 spells CASSRAGTEAFF. In DNA, the CDR3 is TGTGCCAGCAGCAGGGCGGGCACTGAAGCTTTCTTT. This chain uses TRBV2 with TRBJ1-1; possibly TRBD1 for D (5 bases). Trimming removed 6 bases at V and 4 bases at J, with 9 bases between. Germline values: CDR1 SNHLY, CDR2 FYNNEI. The CDR3 totals 12 residues.

This clone was counted only a few times. The CDR3 bases are TGTGCCAGCAGCTTAGGGCTAGCGGGCACAGATACGCAGTATTTT. Protein product: CASSLGLAGTDTQYF. The chain has TRBV7-6 and TRBJ2-3; 7 bases fit TRBD2. After removal of 1 base from V and 1 base from J, the junction contained 2 bases not matched to a gene. There are 15 residues in the CDR3. In germline, CDR1 is SGHVS, CDR2 FNYEAQ.

The chain couples TRBV28 to TRBJ2-7; 11 positions agree with TRBD1. Germline-derived CDR1 and CDR2 are MDHEN and SYDVKM. V was pared by 2 bases and J by 7 bases, with 1 base of the junction left unmatched. This CDR3 is 13 amino acids long. The chain's CDR3 is CASSLGTGGEQYF. DNA of the CDR3: TGTGCCAGCAGTTTAGGGACAGGGGGAGAGCAGTACTTC.

This chain joins TRBV6-1 and TRBJ1-2; D may be TRBD1 (5 bases). Germline values: CDR1 MNHNS, CDR2 SASEGT. The CDR3 covers 11 residues. V was trimmed by 11 bases and J by 2 bases, leaving 9 bases between them. This CDR3 reads CASGENYGYTF. Here the CDR3 DNA reads TGTGCCTCGGGGGAGAACTATGGCTACACCTTC.